Presented here are 14 T cell receptor beta chains from one specimen sequenced in a study of OX40 agonist ivuxolimab in advanced cancers. TCRdb keeps only in-frame clones here, not all; method: immunoSEQ multiplex PCR. The table shows about 18,000 clones, with 65% to 75% occurring only once. The sequenced sample was CD4+ or CD8+ T cells sorted from blood, obtained in a trial of the OX40 agonist ivuxolimab. Source of these receptors: an adult with an advanced solid tumor such as melanoma, head and neck, liver or kidney cancer.

This clone was seen a few times. The chain has TRBV28 and TRBJ2-3, with TRBD2 identical over 9 bases. The germline CDR1 and CDR2 sequences are MDHEN and SYDVKM. This CDR3 comprises 15 residues. J gave up 1 base and V 7 bases, and 6 bases lay outside the gene matches. CDR3 protein: CASNWREGGTDTQYF. CDR3 DNA sequence: TGTGCCAGCAACTGGCGGGAGGGGGGCACAGATACGCAGTATTTT.

This clone was recorded only once. The J gene is TRBJ2-2, the V gene TRBV4-2; 8 positions match TRBD2. The ends lost 2 bases at V and 3 bases at J; junction bases unmatched: 8. This CDR3 has 17 amino acids. The germline V gene encodes CDR1 LGHNA and CDR2 YNFKEQ. The CDR3 region is CASSQRTSGPYTGELFF. CDR3 sequence (DNA): TGTGCCAGCAGCCAACGTACTAGCGGACCTTACACCGGGGAGCTGTTTTTT.

This chain links TRBV13 with TRBJ1-3; 10 nucleotides line up with TRBD1. The DNA end is a closer match to TRBJ2-2, so the J assignment may be wrong. The CDR3 covers 17 residues. Germline V gene sequence: CDR1 PRHDT, CDR2 FYEKMQ (reference sequence). In nucleotides, the CDR3 is TGTGCCAGCAGCTCACTCAGGGACAGGGGTGGTGTCGGGGAGCTGTTTTTT. Translating it yields CASSSLRDRGGVGELFF.

V usage is TRBV7-8 and J usage is TRBJ2-6; no definite D call. CDR3 length: 15 residues. Germline values: CDR1 SGHVS, CDR2 FQNEAQ. The V gene lost 5 bases and the J gene lost 5 bases, with 13 bases spanning the gap. The CDR3 DNA follows: TGTGCCAGCAGCGTTGTCAAAAGTCGGGCCAACGTCCTGACTTTC. Its translation: CASSVVKSRANVLTF.

The V and J genes are TRBV30 and TRBJ1-5; 9 nucleotides match TRBD1. This CDR3 has 13 amino acids. Germline V CDR1 and CDR2: GTSNPN, SVGIG (reference sequence). Unmatched junction bases numbered 6, after V lost 5 bases and J lost 7 bases. The CDR3 is CAWGQGKGQPQHF. The CDR3 DNA reads TGTGCCTGGGGACAGGGGAAGGGCCAGCCCCAGCATTTT.

The CDR3 DNA is TGTGCCAGCAGTGAAGCGCTATCGGGATCGGCGGGCTACGAGCAGTACTTC. Its translation is CASSEALSGSAGYEQYF. The chain employs TRBV2 and TRBJ2-7; possibly TRBD2 for D (5 bases). The CDR3 consists of 17 residues. Trimming stripped 0 bases from V and 3 bases from J, with 18 bases between. Per germline, CDR1 SNHLY and CDR2 FYNNEI.

The CDR3 loop is CASSYSGKGELFF. CDR3 DNA sequence: TGTGCCAGCAGTTACTCCGGGAAGGGGGAGCTGTTTTTT. This sequence joins TRBV6-5 and TRBJ2-2; possible D gene TRBD2, 5 bases. Germline assignment: CDR1 MNHEY and CDR2 SVGAGI. CDR3 length equals 13 residues. V shed 0 bases and J shed 8 bases, with 7 bases lying between them.

This chain links TRBV4-1 with TRBJ2-5; TRBD2 matches 8 bases. This CDR3 contains 15 residues. The germline gives CDR1 MGHRA, CDR2 YSYEKL. Trimming removed 2 bases from V and 8 bases from J; junction bases left unmatched: 10. The CDR3: CASSQTSSGLGTQYF. In DNA form, the CDR3 reads TGCGCCAGCAGCCAAACCTCTAGCGGGTTGGGAACCCAGTACTTC.

Here the CDR3 DNA reads TGTGCCACCGTGGGCTTTGGAAACACCATATATTTT. Translating it yields CATVGFGNTIYF. This chain links TRBV7-9 with TRBJ1-3; D not certain. CDR3 length: 12 amino acids. V was pared by 10 bases and J by 3 bases, with 10 bases between. Per the germline V gene, CDR1 is SEHNR and CDR2 is FQNEAQ (reference sequence).

J is TRBJ2-7 and V is TRBV4-3; D gene unclear. Per germline, CDR1 LGHNA and CDR2 YSLEER. The CDR3 totals 13 residues. V lost 5 bases, J lost 1 base, and 9 bases lay in between. CDR3 residues: CASSSGPSYEQYF. For the CDR3, the DNA is TGCGCCAGCAGCTCCGGGCCTTCCTACGAGCAGTACTTC.

The chain uses TRBV4-2 and TRBJ2-7; D uncertain. This CDR3 comprises 15 residues. From germline, CDR1 is LGHNA and CDR2 YNFKEQ. V shed 0 bases and J shed 8 bases, with 17 bases lying between them. CDR3 in amino acids: CASSQDLGGSNQQYF. The CDR3 DNA reads TGTGCCAGCAGCCAAGATCTGGGCGGTTCTAACCAGCAGTACTTC.

The chain combines TRBV6-5 with TRBJ2-5; TRBD2 matches 10 bases. Germline lookup yields CDR1 MNHEY and CDR2 SVGAGI. This CDR3 has 15 amino acids. The junction had 3 bases not matched to a gene; V was cut back by 0 bases and J by 5 bases. CDR3 in amino acids: CASSYSTSGRETQYF. The DNA of the CDR3 is TGTGCCAGCAGTTACTCGACTAGCGGGCGGGAGACCCAGTACTTC.

The V call is TRBV21-1, the J call TRBJ1-2; the table's D gene call, TRBD1, was not cross checked with the DNA. TRBV21-1 corresponds to a pseudogene. The CDR3 covers 15 residues. The CDR3 is CASSQWDSSFYGYTF. The CDR3 coding sequence is TGTGCCAGCAGCCAGTGGGACAGCTCCTTCTATGGCTACACCTTC.

The rearrangement uses TRBV19 and TRBJ2-3, with 9 bases that match TRBD1. CDR3 length: 16 amino acids. Germline CDR1 LNHDA, CDR2 SQIVND (reference sequence). The trim removed 6 bases at V and 6 bases at J, leaving 13 bases unmatched. The DNA of the CDR3 is TGTGCCAGTAGCCACCCGGAGACAGGGGGAAGTGATACGCAGTATTTT. It yields the protein CASSHPETGGSDTQYF.